The 22 T cell receptor beta chains listed next were all sequenced from one sample in a study of T cell changes during pregnancy in multiple sclerosis. Clones were sequenced by immunoSEQ multiplex PCR, and TCRdb holds only the in-frame ones, with some missing. The repertoire includes 4,000 to 6,000 clones, roughly four fifths of them detected once, and more than 15% sits in the top ten. Here the sequenced sample was CD8+ T cells from peripheral blood mononuclear cells, taken in the second trimester of pregnancy. All receptors derive from a female donor in good health, enrolled as a control in a pregnancy study.

The chain has TRBV4-3 and TRBJ2-6; perhaps TRBD1 as D (5 bases). This CDR3 region has 16 residues. Trimming removed 1 base at V and 2 bases at J, with 9 bases between. Germline values: CDR1 LGHNA, CDR2 YSLEER. The DNA for the CDR3 is TGCGCCAGCAGCCAAGTTACAGGCGCTGGGGCCAACGTCCTGACTTTC. Translation gives CASSQVTGAGANVLTF.

The chain employs TRBV6-4 and TRBJ2-5, with 11 bases identical to TRBD2. V lost 3 bases to trimming and J lost 3 bases; unmatched junction nucleotides: 3. The germline gives CDR1 MRHNA, CDR2 SNTAGT. The CDR3 extends over 15 amino acids. CDR3 sequence (DNA): TGTGCCAGCAGTGAAGTAGCGGGGGGGGAAGAGACCCAGTACTTC. This codes for CASSEVAGGEETQYF.

This clone has only one observation. J is TRBJ2-3 and V is TRBV27; D is uncertain. This CDR3 contains 18 residues. V dropped 7 bases and J dropped 5 bases, with 28 bases sitting between them. Germline assignment: CDR1 MNHEY and CDR2 SMNVEV (reference sequence). DNA of the CDR3: TGTGCCAGCAAATCTTTCCCCCCGACCAGATCTCTAGGAGATACGCAGTATTTT. It codes for CASKSFPPTRSLGDTQYF.

By sample share, this clone is medium-sized. This sample also contains other DNA sequences that code for the same CDR3. CDR3 in amino acids: CASSVRGSGYTF. The DNA for the CDR3 is TGTGCCAGCAGCGTAAGAGGGAGCGGCTACACCTTC. This rearrangement joins TRBV9 to TRBJ1-2; D not certain. Per the germline V gene, CDR1 is SGDLS and CDR2 is YYNGEE. The V end was cut by 1 base, the J end by 8 bases, with 9 bases between. CDR3 length: 12 amino acids.

The DNA of the CDR3 is TGTGCCAGCAGAGCGGAGGACTACGAGCAGTACTTC. Translating it yields CASRAEDYEQYF. The rearrangement uses TRBV7-2 and TRBJ2-7; weak D call: TRBD2 (5 bases). V lost 6 bases, J lost 3 bases, and 9 bases lay in between. The CDR3 totals 12 residues. CDR1 is SGHTA and CDR2 is FQGNSA in the germline V gene.

This clone was detected only a few times. This chain links TRBV6-6 with TRBJ2-3; no reliable D call. This CDR3 contains 14 residues. Germline CDR1 is MNHNY and CDR2 is SVGAGI (reference sequence). With 0 bases removed from V and 2 bases from J, the gap between germline ends came to 6 bases. CDR3 sequence (DNA): TGTGCCAGCAGTTACTCGGAGCCCACAGATACGCAGTATTTT. Its translation is CASSYSEPTDTQYF.

This chain joins TRBV28 and TRBJ1-3; 7 bases are shared with TRBD1. Trimming at V came to 2 bases and at J to 0 bases, leaving 7 bases not matched to a gene. The CDR3 runs to 17 residues. The germline V gene has CDR1 MDHEN and CDR2 SYDVKM. The CDR3 nucleotides are TGTGCCAGCAGTTTAGGAAGACAGGGCCACTCTGGAAACACCATATATTTT. It codes for CASSLGRQGHSGNTIYF.

The chain carries TRBV6-4 and TRBJ2-1; TRBD2 might be the D (6 bases). Looked up from germline, CDR1 is MRHNA and CDR2 is SNTAGT. CDR3 length equals 13 residues. Trimming removed 5 bases at V and 6 bases at J, with 11 bases between. CDR3 DNA: TGTGCCAGCAGTCGCGGGACTGCCAATGAGCAGTTCTTC. Translated, it gives CASSRGTANEQFF.

This rearrangement joins TRBV11-1 to TRBJ1-4, with D tentatively TRBD1 (6 bases). The CDR3 consists of 14 residues. V was shortened by 5 bases and J by 1 base, with 8 bases between the two germline ends. CDR1 is SGHAT, CDR2 FQDESV, per germline (reference sequence). CDR3 DNA sequence: TGTGCCAGCAGCCTACAGGGAACTAATGAAAAACTGTTTTTT. Protein product: CASSLQGTNEKLFF.

The genes are TRBV7-3 and TRBJ1-5; D is perhaps TRBD1 (6 bases). In germline, CDR1 is SGHTA, CDR2 FQGTGA. The CDR3 has 17 residues. V was pared by 2 bases and J by 2 bases, with 16 bases between. CDR3 nucleotide sequence: TGTGCCAGCAGCTTAGGGCAAGGGGGATGGGGCAATCAGCCCCAGCATTTT. Residues: CASSLGQGGWGNQPQHF.

The chain couples TRBV7-6 to TRBJ2-7; D uncertain. From germline, CDR1 is SGHVS and CDR2 FNYEAQ. The V gene lost 8 bases and the J gene lost 4 bases, with 21 bases spanning the gap. The CDR3 covers 15 residues. This CDR3 is CASALGPTFGYEQYF. The CDR3 DNA sequence: TGTGCCAGCGCGCTTGGGCCGACCTTTGGTTACGAGCAGTACTTC.

In its sample, this clone was seen a few times. J is TRBJ1-1 and V is TRBV6-1, with TRBD1 as a possible D gene (6 bases). Germline assignment: CDR1 MNHNS and CDR2 SASEGT. The V end was cut by 5 bases, the J end by 1 base, with 8 bases between. The CDR3 spans 13 residues. CDR3 amino acids: CASSSGENTEAFF. The CDR3 DNA is TGTGCCAGCAGTTCAGGGGAGAACACTGAAGCTTTCTTT.

Only a few counts were recorded for this clone. The rearrangement joins TRBV28 to TRBJ2-1; 14 bases are shared with TRBD2. In germline, CDR1 is MDHEN, CDR2 SYDVKM. The CDR3 totals 15 residues. The V gene end was trimmed by 9 bases and the J gene end by 6 bases; junction bases not matched to a gene: 7. The CDR3 protein is CASDSGTSGSNEQFF. DNA for the CDR3: TGTGCCAGTGACTCAGGGACTAGCGGGAGCAATGAGCAGTTCTTC.

The rearrangement links TRBV28 to TRBJ2-4; 10 bases map to TRBD1. Germline loops: CDR1 MDHEN, CDR2 SYDVKM. This CDR3 has 16 amino acids. J lost 5 bases, V lost 4 bases, and 8 bases had no gene match. The CDR3 DNA reads TGTGCCAGCAGTTACCGACTCGGGACAGGGGAAAACATTCAGTACTTC. Residues: CASSYRLGTGENIQYF.

The chain links TRBV5-4 to TRBJ2-1; 14 bases align to TRBD2. The CDR3 has 18 amino acids. V shed 1 base and J 2 bases; nucleotides not matched to a gene: 5. Germline V lookup: CDR1 SGHNT, CDR2 YYREEE (reference sequence). CDR3 in amino acids: CASSLSTSGGGTYNEQFF. CDR3 nucleotide sequence: TGTGCCAGCAGCTTGTCGACTAGCGGGGGGGGCACCTACAATGAGCAGTTCTTC.

The chain employs TRBV6-4 and TRBJ2-3; 11 nucleotides align to TRBD2. After removal of 5 bases from V and 4 bases from J, the junction contained 5 bases not matched to a gene. The CDR3 extends over 15 amino acids. CDR1 and CDR2 from the germline V gene are MRHNA and SNTAGT. CDR3 sequence (DNA): TGTGCCAGCAGTTACGGGACTAGCGGTTCAGATACGCAGTATTTT. This translates into CASSYGTSGSDTQYF.

The chain uses TRBV5-1 and TRBJ1-1, with 9 bases matching TRBD1. The CDR3 has 15 amino acids. V was pared by 0 bases and J by 4 bases, with 4 bases of the junction left unmatched. The V gene's germline CDR1 is SGHRS and CDR2 YFSETQ. The CDR3 spells CASSLDRGLGTEAFF. CDR3 nucleotides: TGCGCCAGCAGCTTGGACAGGGGGCTCGGCACTGAAGCTTTCTTT.

This sequence joins TRBV4-3 and TRBJ1-1, with a weak D call TRBD1 (5 bases). Trimming shortened V by 4 bases and J by 5 bases, and 20 bases separated the two germline ends. The CDR3 is 16 amino acids. The germline V gene encodes CDR1 LGHNA and CDR2 YSLEER. The DNA for the CDR3 is TGCGCCAGCAGCCGTTTCCAAATCGGGGGTTGGACTGAAGCTTTCTTT. It is translated as CASSRFQIGGWTEAFF.

The genes are TRBV4-2 and TRBJ2-1; the match to TRBD2 covers 11 bases. CDR1 and CDR2 from the germline V gene are LGHNA and YNFKEQ. This CDR3 contains 16 residues. Trimming removed 0 bases from V and 5 bases from J; junction bases left unmatched: 3. The DNA for the CDR3 is TGTGCCAGCAGCCAAGAACTAGCGGGGGCCAACAATGAGCAGTTCTTC. The encoded protein is CASSQELAGANNEQFF.

This chain joins TRBV7-3 and TRBJ1-1; D is undetermined. The V gene lost 2 bases and the J gene lost 6 bases, with 13 bases spanning the gap. This CDR3 is 14 amino acids long. Germline V lookup: CDR1 SGHTA, CDR2 FQGTGA. The CDR3 reads CASSLLGQGSEAFF. CDR3 nucleotide sequence: TGTGCCAGCAGCTTATTGGGCCAAGGCTCTGAAGCTTTCTTT.

This rearrangement joins TRBV18 to TRBJ2-7, with a tentative D call TRBD1 (6 bases). CDR3 size: 15 residues. The germline V gene has CDR1 KGHSH and CDR2 LQKENI. V lost 1 base, J lost 5 bases, and 15 bases lay in between. The CDR3 DNA is TGTGCCAGCTCACCACTCCGGACAGTACCGGACGAGCAGTACTTC. It specifies CASSPLRTVPDEQYF.

The rearrangement uses TRBV25-1 and TRBJ1-1; D is unresolved. Trimming cost V 1 base and J 7 bases, with 4 bases left between them. CDR3 length equals 11 residues. Germline loops: CDR1 MGHDK, CDR2 SYGVNS. DNA for the CDR3: TGTGCCAGCAGTGAATCAGATGAAGCTTTCTTT. It encodes CASSESDEAFF.